This TCR beta chain was sequenced in a study of CXCR3-negative and CXCR3-positive naive CD8 T cells. Researchers prepared the TRB cDNA libraries using 5' RACE with UMI labels. TCRdb re-called the 5' RACE reads and gives one entry per CDR3 protein, without DNA. The table counts about 130,000 distinct CDR3 sequences; 0.29% lies in the top ten. Germline V gene sequence: CDR1 MNHEY, CDR2 SVGAGI. The CDR3 has 15 residues. Study conclusions and caveats: Naive CXCR3-positive cells had TRB CDR3s more hydrophobic than those of CXCR3-negative naive cells. CXCR3 levels fell partly with cryopreservation; most assays relied on fresh PBMCs. The authors found comparable surface CD5 between naive subsets and inferred TCR strength from TRB CDR3 properties.

With regard to this clonotype: The antigen remains unidentified.

The chain has TRBV6-5 and TRBJ2-1; no DNA is available, so the TRBD2 call from TCRdb remains unchecked. What was sequenced was naive CXCR3- CD8+ T cells from blood. The subset is: CD45RO-CCR7+CD27+CD95- naive CD8+ T cells lacking CXCR3 (TNR3-). The receptor comes from a human donor in good health. Some clones in this sample may be carry-over from other donors' samples. This chain's CDR3 is CASSYRVELAGGLSF.